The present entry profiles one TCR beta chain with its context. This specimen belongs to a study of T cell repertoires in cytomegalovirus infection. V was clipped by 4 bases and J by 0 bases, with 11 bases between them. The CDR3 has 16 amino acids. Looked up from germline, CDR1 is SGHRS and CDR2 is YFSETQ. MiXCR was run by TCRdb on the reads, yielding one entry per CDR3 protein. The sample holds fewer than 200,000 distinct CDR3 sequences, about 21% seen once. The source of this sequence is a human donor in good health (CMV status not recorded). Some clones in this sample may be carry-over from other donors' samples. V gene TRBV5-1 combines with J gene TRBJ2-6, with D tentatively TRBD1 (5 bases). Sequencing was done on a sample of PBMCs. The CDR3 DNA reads TGCGCCAGCAGCCCGCGACAGTCCTCTGGGGCCAACGTCCTGACTTTC. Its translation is CASSPRQSSGANVLTF.